This entry lists 2 T cell receptor beta chains sequenced from one sample in a study of T cell responses to AZD1222 COVID-19 vaccine. Sequenced by immunoSEQ multiplex PCR; TCRdb stores in-frame clones only, minus some. The repertoire holds more than 100,000 clones, with about 90% as singletons. The sequencing here drew on peripheral blood, taken 28 days after the second AZD1222 dose. The source is an adult who received the AZD1222 COVID-19 vaccine.

The gene calls are TRBV5-6 and TRBJ2-3; 8 bases are shared with TRBD2. CDR1 is SGHDT, CDR2 YYEEEE, per germline. V lost 4 bases, J lost 5 bases, and 12 bases stayed unmatched. This CDR3 has 16 residues. The chain's CDR3 is CASSRGLVEARDTQYF. The CDR3 bases are TGTGCCAGCAGCAGGGGACTAGTGGAGGCGCGAGATACGCAGTATTTT. The variable domain in full, with the rest retrieved from reference TRBV5-6 and TRBJ2-3, is DAGVTQSPTHLIKTRGQQVTLRCSPKSGHDTVSWYQQALGQGPQFIFQYYEEEERQRGNFPDRFSGHQFPNYSSELNVNALLLGDSALYLCASSRGLVEARDTQYFGPGTRLTVL.

V and J are TRBV5-8 and TRBJ1-5; the match to TRBD1 covers 8 bases. CDR3 size: 15 residues. Germline V gene sequence: CDR1 SGHTS, CDR2 YDEGEE. Germline trimming cut 6 bases from V and 2 bases from J; bases unmatched to any gene: 7. The CDR3 sequence is CASTGTGSRNQPQHF. CDR3 nucleotide sequence: TGTGCCAGCACCGGGACAGGCAGTCGCAATCAGCCCCAGCATTTT.